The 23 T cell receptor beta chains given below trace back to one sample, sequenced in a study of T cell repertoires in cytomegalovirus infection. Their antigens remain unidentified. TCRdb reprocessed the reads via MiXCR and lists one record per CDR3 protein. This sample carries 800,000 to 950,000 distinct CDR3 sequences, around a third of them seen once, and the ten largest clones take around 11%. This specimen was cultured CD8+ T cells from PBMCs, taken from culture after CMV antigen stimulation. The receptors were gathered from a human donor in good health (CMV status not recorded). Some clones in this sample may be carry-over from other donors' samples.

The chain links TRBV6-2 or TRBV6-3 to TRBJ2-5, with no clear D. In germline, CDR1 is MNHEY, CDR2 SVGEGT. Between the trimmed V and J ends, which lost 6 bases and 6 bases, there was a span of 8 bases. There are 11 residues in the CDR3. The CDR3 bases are TGTGCCAGCAGCCCCCAGAAGACCCAGTACTTC. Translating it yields CASSPQKTQYF.

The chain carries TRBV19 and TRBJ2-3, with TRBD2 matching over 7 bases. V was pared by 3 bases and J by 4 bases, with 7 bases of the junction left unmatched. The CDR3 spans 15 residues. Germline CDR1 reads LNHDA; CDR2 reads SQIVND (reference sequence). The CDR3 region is CASSILSGVADTQYF. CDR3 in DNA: TGTGCCAGTAGTATTTTAAGCGGGGTGGCAGATACGCAGTATTTT.

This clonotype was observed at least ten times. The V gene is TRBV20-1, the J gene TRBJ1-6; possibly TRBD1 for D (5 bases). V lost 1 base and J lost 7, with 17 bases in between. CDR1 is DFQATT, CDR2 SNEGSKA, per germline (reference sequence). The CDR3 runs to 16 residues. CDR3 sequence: CSARGPPGPGNSPLHF. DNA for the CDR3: TGCAGTGCTAGAGGCCCTCCGGGACCCGGGAATTCACCCCTCCACTTT.

Here the CDR3 DNA reads TGTGCCATCAGCCTCTCCTTGGGAGTAGATGGCGCCGGGGAGCTGTTTTTT. Protein sequence: CAISLSLGVDGAGELFF. The chain carries TRBV10-3 and TRBJ2-2; D possibly corresponds to TRBD2 (5 bases). V lost 6 bases and J lost 6, with 23 bases in between. The CDR3 runs 17 residues. CDR1 and CDR2 from the germline V gene are ENHRY and SYGVKD.

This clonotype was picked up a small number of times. Here the CDR3 reads CASSRDTIYF. CDR3 in DNA: TGTGCCAGCAGCCGGGACACCATATATTTT. This chain connects TRBV6-6 to TRBJ1-3; D is unclear. Trimming removed 6 bases at V and 8 bases at J, with 5 bases between. There are 10 residues in the CDR3. Per germline, CDR1 MNHNY and CDR2 SVGAGI (reference sequence).

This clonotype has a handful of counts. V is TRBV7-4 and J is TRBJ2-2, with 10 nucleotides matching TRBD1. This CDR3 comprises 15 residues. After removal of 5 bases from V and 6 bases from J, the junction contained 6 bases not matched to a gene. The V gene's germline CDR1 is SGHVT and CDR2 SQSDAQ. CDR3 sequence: CASSPRDRGPGELFF. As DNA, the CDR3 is TGTGCCAGCAGCCCCAGGGACAGGGGACCCGGGGAGCTGTTTTTT.

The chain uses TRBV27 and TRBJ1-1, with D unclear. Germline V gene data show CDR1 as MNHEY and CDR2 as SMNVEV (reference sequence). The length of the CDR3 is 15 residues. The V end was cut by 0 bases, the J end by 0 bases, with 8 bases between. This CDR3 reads CASSLSKSLNTEAFF. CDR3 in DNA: TGTGCCAGCAGTTTATCGAAAAGCTTGAACACTGAAGCTTTCTTT.

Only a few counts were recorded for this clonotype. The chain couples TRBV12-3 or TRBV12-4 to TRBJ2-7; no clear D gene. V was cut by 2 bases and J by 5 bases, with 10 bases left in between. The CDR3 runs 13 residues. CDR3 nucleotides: TGTGCCAGCAGTTTAACACCACGGCACGAGCAGTACGTC. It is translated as CASSLTPRHEQYV.

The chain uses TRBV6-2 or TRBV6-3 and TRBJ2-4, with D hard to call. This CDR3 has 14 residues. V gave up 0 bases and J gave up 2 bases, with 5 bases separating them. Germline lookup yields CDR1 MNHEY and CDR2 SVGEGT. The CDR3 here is CASSYSWPKNIQYF. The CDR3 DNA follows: TGTGCCAGCAGTTACTCATGGCCCAAAAACATTCAGTACTTC.

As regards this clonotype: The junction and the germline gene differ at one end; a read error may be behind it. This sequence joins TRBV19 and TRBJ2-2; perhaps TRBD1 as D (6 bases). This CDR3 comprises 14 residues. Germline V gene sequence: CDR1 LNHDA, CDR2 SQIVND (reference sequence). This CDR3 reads CGAQGRSNTGELFF. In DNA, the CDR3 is TGCGGGGCGCAGGGGCGGTCGAACACCGGGGAGCTGTTTTTT.

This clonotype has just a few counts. As DNA, the CDR3 is TGTGCCAGCAGTTACGGCTACGATACGCAGTATTTT. This codes for CASSYGYDTQYF. The chain recombines TRBV6-2 or TRBV6-3 with TRBJ2-3, with D unclear. Germline lookup yields CDR1 MNHEY and CDR2 SVGEGT. The ends were cut back, 2 bases at V and 6 bases at J, with 6 bases in the middle. The CDR3 runs to 12 residues.

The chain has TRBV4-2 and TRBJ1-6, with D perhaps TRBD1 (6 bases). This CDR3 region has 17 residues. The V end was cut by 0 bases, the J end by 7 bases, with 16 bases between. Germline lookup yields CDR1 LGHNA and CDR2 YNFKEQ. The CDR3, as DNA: TGTGCCAGCAGCCAAGACCGGACAGCTACCCCAAATTCACCCCTCCACTTT. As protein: CASSQDRTATPNSPLHF.

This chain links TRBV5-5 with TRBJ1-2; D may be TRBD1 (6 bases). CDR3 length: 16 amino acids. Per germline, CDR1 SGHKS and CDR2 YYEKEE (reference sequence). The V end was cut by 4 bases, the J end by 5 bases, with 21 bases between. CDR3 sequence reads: CASSHSGGANLYGYTF. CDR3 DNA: TGTGCCAGCAGCCACTCCGGGGGGGCGAATCTTTATGGCTACACCTTC.

The CDR3 here is CASSLTRGGTDTQYF. DNA for the CDR3: TGTGCCAGCAGCTTAACTCGCGGGGGTACAGATACGCAGTATTTT. The chain employs TRBV7-9 and TRBJ2-3; 7 bases are a match to TRBD2. The CDR3 covers 15 residues. With V trimmed by 2 bases and J by 3 bases, 5 bases remained unmatched. Per the germline V gene, CDR1 is SEHNR and CDR2 is FQNEAQ (reference sequence). Looking up the rest from reference TRBV7-9 and TRBJ2-3 gives the full variable domain: DTGVSQNPRHKITKRGQNVTFRCDPISEHNRLYWYRQTLGQGPEFLTYFQNEAQLEKSRLLSDRFSAERPKGSFSTLEIQRTEQGDSAMYLCASSLTRGGTDTQYFGPGTRLTVL.

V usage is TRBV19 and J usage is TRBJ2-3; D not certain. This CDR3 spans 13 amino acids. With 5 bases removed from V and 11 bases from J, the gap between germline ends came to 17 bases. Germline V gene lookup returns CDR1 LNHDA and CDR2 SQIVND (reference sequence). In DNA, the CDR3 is TGTGCCAGTAGTTATAAGAGAGCCGTTGAGCAGTATTTT. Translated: CASSYKRAVEQYF.

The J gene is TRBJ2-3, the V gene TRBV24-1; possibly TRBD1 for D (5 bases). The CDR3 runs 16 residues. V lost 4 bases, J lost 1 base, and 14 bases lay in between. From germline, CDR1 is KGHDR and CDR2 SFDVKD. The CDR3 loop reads CATSDWGRARTDTQYF. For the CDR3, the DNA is TGTGCCACCAGTGACTGGGGCAGAGCACGCACAGATACGCAGTATTTT.

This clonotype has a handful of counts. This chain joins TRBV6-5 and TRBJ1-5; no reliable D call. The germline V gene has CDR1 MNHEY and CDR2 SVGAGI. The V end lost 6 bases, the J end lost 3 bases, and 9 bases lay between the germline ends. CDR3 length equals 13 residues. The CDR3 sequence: CASRLFFNQPQHF. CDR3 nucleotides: TGTGCCAGCAGACTATTTTTCAATCAGCCCCAGCATTTT.

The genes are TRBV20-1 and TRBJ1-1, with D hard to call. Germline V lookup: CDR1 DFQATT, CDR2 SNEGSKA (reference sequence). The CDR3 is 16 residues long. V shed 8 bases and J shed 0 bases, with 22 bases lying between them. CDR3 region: CSPTPPGHLLNTEAFF. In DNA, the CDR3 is TGCAGTCCTACGCCGCCCGGGCACCTCTTGAACACTGAAGCTTTCTTT.

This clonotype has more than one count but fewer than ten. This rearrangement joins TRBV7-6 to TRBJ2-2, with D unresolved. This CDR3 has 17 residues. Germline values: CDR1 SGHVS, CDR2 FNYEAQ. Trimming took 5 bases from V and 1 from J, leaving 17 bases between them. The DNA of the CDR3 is TGTGCCAGCAGCCCCCCTTACCCGACCGAGAACACCGGGGAGCTGTTTTTT. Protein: CASSPPYPTENTGELFF.

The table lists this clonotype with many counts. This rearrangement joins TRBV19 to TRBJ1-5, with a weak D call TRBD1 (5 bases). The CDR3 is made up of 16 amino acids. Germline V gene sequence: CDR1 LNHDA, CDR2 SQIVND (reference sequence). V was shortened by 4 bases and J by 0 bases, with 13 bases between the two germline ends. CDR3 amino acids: CASSTWGSFSNQPQHF. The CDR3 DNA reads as TGTGCCAGTAGTACCTGGGGCAGCTTTAGCAATCAGCCCCAGCATTTT.

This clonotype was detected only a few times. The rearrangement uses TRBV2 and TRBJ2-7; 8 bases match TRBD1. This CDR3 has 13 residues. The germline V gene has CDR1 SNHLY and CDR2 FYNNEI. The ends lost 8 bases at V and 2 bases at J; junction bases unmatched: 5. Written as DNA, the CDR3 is TGTGCCAGCTTCCAGGGGGCCGCCTACGAGCAGTACTTC. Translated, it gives CASFQGAAYEQYF.

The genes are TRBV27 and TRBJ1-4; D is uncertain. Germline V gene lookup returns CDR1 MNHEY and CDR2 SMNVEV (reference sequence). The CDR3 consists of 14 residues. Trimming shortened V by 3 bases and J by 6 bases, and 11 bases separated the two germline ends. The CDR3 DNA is TGTGCCAGCAGTTTCGGGAGGCGGGATGAAAAACTGTTTTTT. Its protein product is CASSFGRRDEKLFF.

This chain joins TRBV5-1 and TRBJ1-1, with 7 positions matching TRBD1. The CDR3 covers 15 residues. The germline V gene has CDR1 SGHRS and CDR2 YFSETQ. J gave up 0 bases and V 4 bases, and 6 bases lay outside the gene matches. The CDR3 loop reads CASSPKTGMNTEAFF. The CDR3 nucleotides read TGCGCCAGCAGCCCCAAGACAGGGATGAACACTGAAGCTTTCTTT.